The 18 T cell receptor beta chains reported below all come from one sample, sequenced in a study of cytomegalovirus exposure and HLA in healthy donors. Sequencing used immunoSEQ multiplex PCR; TCRdb keeps in-frame clones, though not all of them. Among around 150,000 clones, 95% to 96% were seen once, and the ten largest hold under 0.9%. The sample comprised PBMCs. These receptors originate from a woman aged 18-29 years in good health and CMV-seronegative.

Comments on this clone: Relative to the germline gene, one junction end is altered; a read error may explain this. The sample holds other DNA sequences that translate to the same CDR3. This rearrangement joins TRBV7-2 to TRBJ2-1; 10 nucleotides align to TRBD2. The CDR3 runs to 15 residues. Germline V CDR1 and CDR2: SGHTA, FQGNSA. CDR3 sequence: CASSLAGGIYNEQFF. Written as DNA, the CDR3 is TGTGCCAGCAGTTTAGCGGGGGGTATCTACAATGAGCAGTTCTTC.

The chain carries TRBV7-2 and TRBJ2-1; 10 nucleotides match TRBD1. After removal of 0 bases from V and 7 bases from J, the junction contained 0 bases not matched to a gene. The CDR3 runs to 14 residues. Germline V gives CDR1 SGHTA, CDR2 FQGNSA. This chain's CDR3 is CASSLAGQGNEQFF. CDR3 DNA sequence: TGTGCCAGCAGCTTAGCGGGACAGGGGAATGAGCAGTTCTTC.

This chain links TRBV27 with TRBJ1-1; 8 positions agree with TRBD1. The V and J ends lost 6 bases and 1 base, in that order; junction bases with no gene match: 4. There are 14 residues in the CDR3. The germline V gene encodes CDR1 MNHEY and CDR2 SMNVEV (reference sequence). CDR3 DNA sequence: TGTGCCAGCAGAGACAGGGGAGGGAACACTGAAGCTTTCTTT. Translating gives CASRDRGGNTEAFF.

The rearrangement uses TRBV4-2 and TRBJ2-1; no clear D. The V and J ends lost 0 bases and 4 bases respectively, with 13 bases between them. CDR1 and CDR2 (germline): LGHNA, YNFKEQ. This CDR3 is built from 16 residues. The CDR3, as DNA: TGTGCCAGCAGCCAAGATGTGGCAGCGACTTACAATGAGCAGTTCTTC. Residues: CASSQDVAATYNEQFF.

The chain joins TRBV5-6 to TRBJ2-7; 7 bases align to TRBD1. The CDR3 has 18 residues. V was clipped by 6 bases and J by 3 bases; unmatched bases: 21. The V gene's germline CDR1 is SGHDT and CDR2 YYEEEE. CDR3 sequence: CASTRRRTTGYPFYEQYF. DNA for the CDR3: TGTGCCAGCACCAGACGGCGGACGACAGGGTACCCTTTCTACGAGCAGTACTTC.

This chain joins TRBV4-2 and TRBJ1-3; 12 nucleotides align to TRBD1. The V gene's germline CDR1 is LGHNA and CDR2 YNFKEQ. This CDR3 has 18 residues. The ends lost 5 bases at V and 3 bases at J; junction bases unmatched: 11. The CDR3, as DNA: TGTGCCAGCAGCTTACGGGACAGGGGGCAATCACGTGGAAACACCATATATTTT. This codes for CASSLRDRGQSRGNTIYF.

This clone has just one count. The chain recombines TRBV7-9 with TRBJ2-7; 11 bases line up with TRBD1. V lost 2 bases and J lost 2; bases outside the gene matches: 2. Germline V CDR1 and CDR2: SEHNR, FQNEAQ (reference sequence). The CDR3 covers 15 residues. The CDR3 region is CASSLRGQGAYEQYF. In nucleotides, the CDR3 is TGTGCCAGCAGCTTAAGGGGACAGGGGGCCTACGAGCAGTACTTC. The whole variable domain, filled in from reference TRBV7-9 and TRBJ2-7, reads DTGVSQNPRHKITKRGQNVTFRCDPISEHNRLYWYRQTLGQGPEFLTYFQNEAQLEKSRLLSDRFSAERPKGSFSTLEIQRTEQGDSAMYLCASSLRGQGAYEQYFGPGTRLTVT.

The chain combines TRBV18 with TRBJ1-4, with D perhaps TRBD1 (6 bases). V gave up 1 base and J gave up 7 bases, with 25 bases separating them. The CDR3 sequence is 19 residues long. Per the germline V gene, CDR1 is KGHSH and CDR2 is LQKENI. The CDR3 loop is CASSPQAVRGTQLSEKLFF. CDR3 in DNA: TGTGCCAGCTCACCACAAGCTGTCAGGGGTACGCAGTTGAGTGAAAAACTGTTTTTT.

This chain uses TRBV5-4 with TRBJ2-7, with TRBD1 matching 9 bases. With 3 bases clipped from V and 2 bases from J, the junction kept 9 bases outside the gene matches. This CDR3 is 16 amino acids long. Germline CDR1 and CDR2: SGHNT and YYREEE (reference sequence). This CDR3 reads CASSSYSGQGAYEQYF. The CDR3 bases are TGTGCCAGCAGCTCGTATTCGGGACAGGGTGCCTACGAGCAGTACTTC. Filled out from reference TRBV5-4 and TRBJ2-7, the complete variable domain reads ETGVTQSPTHLIKTRGQQVTLRCSSQSGHNTVSWYQQALGQGPQFIFQYYREEENGRGNFPPRFSGLQFPNYSSELNVNALELDDSALYLCASSSYSGQGAYEQYFGPGTRLTVT.

A single count supports this clone. This sequence joins TRBV11-2 and TRBJ2-5, with 7 bases lining up with TRBD1. V dropped 5 bases and J dropped 3; count of bases not matched to a gene: 3. CDR3 size: 13 residues. Germline V gene sequence: CDR1 SGHAT, CDR2 FQNNGV. The CDR3 DNA is TGTGCCAGCAGCCGCGACAGGGAAGAGACCCAGTACTTC. Its protein is CASSRDREETQYF.

The count of this clone is one. This chain links TRBV11-2 with TRBJ2-7; 10 bases align to TRBD2. The CDR3 is 16 amino acids. CDR1 and CDR2 from the germline V gene are SGHAT and FQNNGV. V gave up 5 bases and J gave up 2 bases; unmatched junction bases: 9. The CDR3 region is CASSLQWTSGTYEQYF. The DNA for the CDR3 is TGTGCCAGCAGCCTCCAGTGGACTAGCGGAACCTACGAGCAGTACTTC.

This chain uses TRBV5-6 with TRBJ1-5; D call uncertain. Germline CDR1 and CDR2: SGHDT and YYEEEE. The CDR3 spans 14 residues. V lost 2 bases to trimming and J lost 4 bases, with 10 bases between them. CDR3 nucleotides: TGTGCCAGCAGCTTTCGGGGAGGGAATCAGCCCCAGCATTTT. This codes for CASSFRGGNQPQHF.

This chain joins TRBV6-5 and TRBJ2-1, with TRBD2 identical over 11 bases. The CDR3 length is 15 residues. Germline loops: CDR1 MNHEY, CDR2 SVGAGI. The J segment lost 5 bases and the V segment lost 6 bases, leaving 6 bases of the junction unmatched. CDR3 sequence: CASRIAGGPDNEQFF. The CDR3 DNA reads as TGTGCCAGCAGGATAGCGGGGGGGCCCGACAATGAGCAGTTCTTC.

The chain links TRBV4-3 to TRBJ2-7, with D perhaps matching TRBD2 (6 bases). Trimming stripped 0 bases from V and 0 bases from J, with 9 bases between. Germline V gene sequence: CDR1 LGHNA, CDR2 YSLEER. CDR3 length: 15 residues. The CDR3 here is CASSQDAGGSYEQYF. DNA for the CDR3: TGCGCCAGCAGCCAAGATGCCGGGGGCTCCTACGAGCAGTACTTC.

V gene TRBV19 combines with J gene TRBJ1-6, with 7 nucleotides matching TRBD1. Per germline, CDR1 LNHDA and CDR2 SQIVND (reference sequence). Trimming took 5 bases from V and 4 from J; bases not matched to a gene: 2. The CDR3 covers 14 residues. In DNA, the CDR3 is TGTGCCAGTAGTCCGGGACAGTATAATTCACCCCTCCACTTT. Translated, it gives CASSPGQYNSPLHF.

For the CDR3, the DNA is TGTGCCAGCAGTCGGTGGGGGGAATGGCATGGCTACACCTTC. This codes for CASSRWGEWHGYTF. The chain carries TRBV6-5 and TRBJ1-2; D may be TRBD1 (5 bases). From germline, CDR1 is MNHEY and CDR2 SVGAGI. V was clipped by 5 bases and J by 6 bases, with 16 bases between them. The CDR3 length is 14 residues.

Written as DNA, the CDR3 is TGTGCCAGCACCCTAACTAACTATGGCTACACCTTC. The encoded protein is CASTLTNYGYTF. The J gene is TRBJ1-2, the V gene TRBV6-1, with D unclear. Per the germline V gene, CDR1 is MNHNS and CDR2 is SASEGT. This CDR3 has 12 residues. With 7 bases removed from V and 0 bases from J, the gap between germline ends came to 6 bases.

This clone appeared once. This rearrangement joins TRBV5-1 to TRBJ1-5; D perhaps matches TRBD1 (5 bases). Per the germline V gene, CDR1 is SGHRS and CDR2 is YFSETQ. V dropped 0 bases and J dropped 5 bases, with 15 bases sitting between them. This CDR3 contains 16 residues. CDR3 loop: CASSLVPTELYQPQHF. CDR3 nucleotide sequence: TGCGCCAGCAGCTTGGTTCCGACAGAGCTTTATCAGCCCCAGCATTTT.